The source of this T cell receptor (beta chain) is a study of blood T cells in healthy people across ages. For the study at large: The template switching approach captured approximately one barcoded beta molecule for every two T cells.

Whole-study findings and limits: Diversity of TCR beta correlated strongly with naive T cell percentage. Donors of long life had a larger count of naive CD4+ cells and greater diversity than aged donors.

The sample holds a few counts of this clonotype. What it binds is not known. V lost 7 bases to trimming and J lost 5 bases, with 9 bases between them. The CDR3 contains 12 residues. Germline V gives CDR1 MNHNY, CDR2 SVGAGI (reference sequence). A second 7 to 11 cycle PCR used barcoded and J-beta primers. TCRdb independently ran MiXCR on the 5' RACE reads; one entry per CDR3 protein. There are 350,000 to 450,000 distinct CDR3 sequences in the sample; about 49% occur only once, and 45% to 60% lies in the top ten. The total RNA that was extracted per sample amounted to at least 5 micrograms. The sample was blood. The receptor was isolated from a man aged 60 to 75 in good health. J is TRBJ2-4 and V is TRBV6-6, with D unresolved. The CDR3, as DNA: TGTGCCAGCAAGCGTGCGGAAAACATTCAGTACTTC. This gives the protein CASKRAENIQYF.